These T cell receptor beta chains were read from a single sample in a study of T cell responses to AZD1222 COVID-19 vaccine. The assay was immunoSEQ multiplex PCR, and TCRdb's table has in-frame clones only and misses some. This sample yields about 170,000 clones, of which roughly 92% are seen a single time; 1.6% belongs to the top ten. Sequencing used peripheral blood, obtained on day 0 of AZD1222 vaccination. The receptors originated from an adult in good health. Both conserved end residues are part of each CDR3. The D gene is left open where the match is weak. Rows may omit the clone size; those that give it use once, few, many or a size class.

J: TRBJ2-1
size: -
V: TRBV27
D: TRBD2
CDR3: CASSLLASGSRNEQFF
DNA: TGTGCCAGCAGTTTATTGGCTAGCGGGAGTCGGAATGAGCAGTTCTTC

J: TRBJ2-3
size: -
V: TRBV2
D: TRBD1
CDR3: CASSEVRGRADTQYF
DNA: TGTGCCAGCAGTGAAGTCAGGGGGCGAGCGGATACGCAGTATTTT

J: TRBJ2-7
size: -
V: TRBV7-2
D: -
CDR3: CASSRQSYEQYF
DNA: TGTGCCAGCAGCCGTCAATCCTACGAGCAGTACTTC

J: TRBJ1-3
size: -
V: TRBV9
D: TRBD1
CDR3: CASSPDRDRVLSGNTIYF
DNA: TGTGCCAGCAGCCCAGACCGGGACAGGGTGCTCTCTGGAAACACCATATATTTT

J: TRBJ2-3
size: -
V: TRBV7-2
D: TRBD1
CDR3: CASSPRTGSDTQYF
DNA: TGTGCCAGCAGCCCGCGGACAGGGTCGGATACGCAGTATTTT

J: TRBJ2-1
size: -
V: TRBV10-2
D: TRBD1
CDR3: CASSESKWTGVNEQFF
DNA: TGCGCCAGCAGTGAGTCGAAATGGACAGGGGTTAATGAGCAGTTCTTC

J: TRBJ1-5
size: few
V: TRBV19
D: -
CDR3: CASSLRDGPFRAQHF
DNA: TGTGCCAGTAGTCTCCGGGACGGCCCATTTCGGGCCCAGCATTTT

J: TRBJ2-7
size: -
V: TRBV12-3/TRBV12-4
D: -
CDR3: CASMEGTSYEQYF
DNA: TGTGCCAGCATGGAGGGAACCTCCTACGAGCAGTACTTC

J: TRBJ2-1
size: -
V: TRBV4-1
D: TRBD1
CDR3: CASSPNLAGGEQFF
DNA: TGCGCCAGCAGCCCGAACCTAGCAGGGGGTGAGCAGTTCTTC

J: TRBJ1-4
size: once
V: TRBV2
D: TRBD1
CDR3: CASSSQTGGNEKLFF
DNA: TGTGCCAGCAGTTCCCAGACAGGGGGGAATGAAAAACTGTTTTTT

J: TRBJ2-7
size: -
V: TRBV6-5
D: TRBD2
CDR3: CASRMETSGSYGQYF
DNA: TGTGCCAGCAGGATGGAGACTAGCGGCTCCTACGGGCAGTACTTC

J: TRBJ2-1
size: -
V: TRBV19
D: TRBD1
CDR3: CASSSWTGSNEQFF
DNA: TGTGCCAGTAGTTCTTGGACAGGTTCCAATGAGCAGTTCTTC

J: TRBJ1-2
size: -
V: TRBV7-2
D: -
CDR3: CASSLGLAGGGGYTF
DNA: TGTGCCAGCAGCTTAGGGTTGGCCGGCGGTGGGGGCTACACCTTC

J: TRBJ2-7
size: -
V: TRBV12-3/TRBV12-4
D: -
CDR3: CASSLHSYEQYF
DNA: TGTGCCAGCAGTTTACACTCCTACGAGCAGTACTTC

J: TRBJ2-1
size: -
V: TRBV6-5
D: TRBD1
CDR3: CASSYRRQGRYNEQFF
DNA: TGTGCCAGCAGTTATCGGAGACAGGGACGCTACAATGAGCAGTTCTTC

J: TRBJ1-2
size: -
V: TRBV29-1
D: -
CDR3: CSVQGIYGYTF
DNA: TGCAGCGTTCAAGGGATCTATGGCTACACCTTC

J: TRBJ2-3
size: -
V: TRBV11-3
D: -
CDR3: CASSLDARGKQYF
DNA: TGTGCCAGCAGCTTAGATGCCCGGGGGAAGCAGTATTTT

J: TRBJ2-1
size: -
V: TRBV19
D: -
CDR3: CASSPQGGEQFF
DNA: TGTGCCAGTAGTCCCCAGGGAGGTGAGCAGTTCTTC

J: TRBJ1-2
size: once
V: TRBV2
D: -
CDR3: CASSVQGSGNGYTF
DNA: TGTGCCAGCAGTGTACAGGGATCCGGTAATGGCTACACCTTC

J: TRBJ2-7
size: -
V: TRBV12-3/TRBV12-4
D: -
CDR3: CASSFPLATEQYF
DNA: TGTGCCAGCAGTTTCCCTCTAGCGACTGAGCAGTACTTC

J: TRBJ2-7
size: -
V: TRBV5-1
D: TRBD2
CDR3: CASRGTSSYEQYF
DNA: TGCGCCAGCAGGGGGACTAGCTCCTACGAGCAGTACTTC

J: TRBJ2-2
size: -
V: TRBV5-1
D: -
CDR3: CASSLSWAGELFF
DNA: TGCGCCAGCAGCTTGAGCTGGGCCGGGGAGCTGTTTTTT

J: TRBJ1-1
size: -
V: TRBV18
D: TRBD1
CDR3: CASSPDRGLNTEAFF
DNA: TGTGCCAGCTCGCCGGACAGGGGGCTAAACACTGAAGCTTTCTTT

J: TRBJ1-1
size: -
V: TRBV10-1
D: TRBD1
CDR3: CASRMTQGTEAFF
DNA: TGCGCCAGCAGAATGACACAGGGGACTGAAGCTTTCTTT

J: TRBJ1-1
size: -
V: TRBV6-5
D: TRBD1
CDR3: CASSYHKTGAGAAFF
DNA: TGTGCCAGCAGTTACCACAAGACAGGGGCCGGCGCAGCTTTCTTT